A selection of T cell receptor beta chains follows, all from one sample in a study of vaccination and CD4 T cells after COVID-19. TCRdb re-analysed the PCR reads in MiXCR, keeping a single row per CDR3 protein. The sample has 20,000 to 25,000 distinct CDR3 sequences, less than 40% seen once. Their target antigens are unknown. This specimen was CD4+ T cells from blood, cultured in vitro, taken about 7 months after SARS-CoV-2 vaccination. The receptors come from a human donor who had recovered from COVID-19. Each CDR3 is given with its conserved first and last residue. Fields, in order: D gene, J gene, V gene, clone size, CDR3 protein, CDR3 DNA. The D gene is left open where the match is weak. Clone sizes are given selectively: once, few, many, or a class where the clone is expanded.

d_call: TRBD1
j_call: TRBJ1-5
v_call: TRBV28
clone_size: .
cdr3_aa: CASKQTGLSIQPQHF
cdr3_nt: TGTGCCAGCAAGCAGACAGGGCTCTCGATACAGCCCCAGCATTTT

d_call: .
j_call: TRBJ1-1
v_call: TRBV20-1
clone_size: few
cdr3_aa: CSASRDPLF
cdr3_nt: TGCAGTGCTAGTCGGGACCCTCTCTTT

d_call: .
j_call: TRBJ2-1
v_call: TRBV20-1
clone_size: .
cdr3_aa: CSARVGNSGGLENEQFF
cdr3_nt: TGCAGTGCTAGAGTCGGCAATTCAGGGGGACTAGAGAATGAGCAGTTCTTC

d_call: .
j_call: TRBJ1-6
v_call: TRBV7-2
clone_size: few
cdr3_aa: CASSSLVTPTNSPLHF
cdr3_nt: TGTGCCAGCAGCTCCTTGGTGACACCGACTAATTCACCCCTCCACTTT

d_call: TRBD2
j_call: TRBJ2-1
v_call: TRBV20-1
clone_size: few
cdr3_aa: CSASLGLAGAPWQFF
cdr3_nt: TGCAGTGCTAGTCTGGGACTAGCGGGAGCGCCTTGGCAGTTCTTC

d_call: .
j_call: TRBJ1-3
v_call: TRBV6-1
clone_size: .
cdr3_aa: CASTNTGISGNTIYF
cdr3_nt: TGTGCCAGCACCAACACAGGGATATCAGGAAACACCATATATTTT

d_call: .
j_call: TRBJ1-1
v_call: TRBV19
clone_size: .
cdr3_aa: CASSIIRTQTEAFF
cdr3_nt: TGTGCCAGTAGTATAATCCGGACCCAGACTGAAGCTTTCTTT

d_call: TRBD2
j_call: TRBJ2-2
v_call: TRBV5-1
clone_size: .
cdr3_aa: CASSSIAGNTGELFF
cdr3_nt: TGCGCCAGCAGCTCGATAGCGGGGAACACCGGGGAGCTGTTTTTT

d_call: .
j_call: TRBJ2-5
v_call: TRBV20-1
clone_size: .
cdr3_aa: CSAYYQETQYF
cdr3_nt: TGCAGTGCGTACTACCAAGAGACCCAGTACTTC

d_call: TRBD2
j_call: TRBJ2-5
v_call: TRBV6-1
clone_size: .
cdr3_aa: CASSRSGKQETQYF
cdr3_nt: TGTGCCAGCAGTCGTAGCGGGAAACAAGAGACCCAGTACTTC

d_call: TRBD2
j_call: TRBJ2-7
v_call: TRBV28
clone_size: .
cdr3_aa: CASSWGLASEQYF
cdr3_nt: TGTGCCAGCAGTTGGGGACTAGCGAGTGAGCAGTACTTC

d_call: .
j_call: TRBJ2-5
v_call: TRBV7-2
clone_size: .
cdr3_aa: CASSQVEETQYF
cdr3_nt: TGTGCCAGCAGCCAGGTGGAAGAGACCCAGTACTTC

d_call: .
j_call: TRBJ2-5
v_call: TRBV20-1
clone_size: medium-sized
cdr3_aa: CSARDPEKETQYF
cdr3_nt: TGCAGTGCTAGAGATCCCGAGAAAGAGACCCAGTACTTC

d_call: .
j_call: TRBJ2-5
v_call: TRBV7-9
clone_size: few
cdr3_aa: CASSRGGGVQETQYF
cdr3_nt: TGTGCCAGCAGCAGAGGCGGCGGCGTCCAAGAGACCCAGTACTTC

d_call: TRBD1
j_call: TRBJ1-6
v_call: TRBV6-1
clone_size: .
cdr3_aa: CASRDPGQGAKGAPLHF
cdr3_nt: TGTGCCAGCAGGGATCCGGGACAGGGGGCGAAAGGTGCACCCCTCCACTTT

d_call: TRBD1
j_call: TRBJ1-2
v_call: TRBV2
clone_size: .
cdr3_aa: CASRGQNYGYTF
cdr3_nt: TGTGCCAGCAGGGGACAGAACTATGGCTACACCTTC

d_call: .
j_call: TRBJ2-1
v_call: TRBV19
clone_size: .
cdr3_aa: CASSRRIDGNNEQFF
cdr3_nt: TGTGCCAGTAGTAGAAGGATAGACGGGAACAATGAGCAGTTCTTC

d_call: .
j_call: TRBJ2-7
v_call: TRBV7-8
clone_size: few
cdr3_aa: CASSLDRVKDEQYF
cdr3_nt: TGTGCCAGCAGCTTAGACAGGGTGAAAGACGAGCAGTACTTC

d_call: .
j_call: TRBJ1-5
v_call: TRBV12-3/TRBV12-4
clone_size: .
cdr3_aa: CASSSRGRGNQPQHF
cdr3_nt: TGTGCCAGCAGTTCTAGGGGGAGAGGCAATCAGCCCCAGCATTTT

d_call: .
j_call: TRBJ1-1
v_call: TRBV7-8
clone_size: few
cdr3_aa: CASSSLNLGQTEAFF
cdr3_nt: TGTGCCAGCAGCTCGTTAAACCTAGGACAGACTGAAGCTTTCTTT

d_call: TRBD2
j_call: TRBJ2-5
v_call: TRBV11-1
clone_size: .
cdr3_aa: CASSPTSEPGETQYF
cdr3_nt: TGTGCCAGCAGCCCTACTAGCGAGCCAGGGGAGACCCAGTACTTC

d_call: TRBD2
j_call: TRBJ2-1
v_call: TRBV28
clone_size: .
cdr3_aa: CASDTAGGLYNEQFF
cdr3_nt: TGTGCCAGCGATACAGCGGGAGGGCTGTACAATGAGCAGTTCTTC

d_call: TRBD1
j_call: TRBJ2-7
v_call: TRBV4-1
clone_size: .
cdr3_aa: CASSQDGTGLTYEQYF
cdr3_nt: TGCGCCAGCAGCCAAGATGGGACAGGTCTAACCTACGAGCAGTACTTC

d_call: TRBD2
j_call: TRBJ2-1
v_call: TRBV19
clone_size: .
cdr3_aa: CASSIDYQAGGQNEQFF
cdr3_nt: TGTGCCAGTAGTATAGATTACCAAGCGGGAGGGCAAAATGAGCAGTTCTTC

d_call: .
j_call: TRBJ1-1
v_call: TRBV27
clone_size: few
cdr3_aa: CASSLTRANTEAFF
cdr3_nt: TGTGCCAGCAGTTTAACCAGAGCGAACACTGAAGCTTTCTTT

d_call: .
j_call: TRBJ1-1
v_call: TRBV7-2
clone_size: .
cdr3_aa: CASSSRSEAFF
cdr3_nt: TGTGCCAGCAGCAGCAGAAGCGAAGCTTTCTTT